The next 7 T cell receptor beta chains were all read from a single sample in a study of T-cell memory formation after mild COVID-19 (dated by TCRdb to the early 2020s). The method behind the library was 5' RACE. This sample was sequenced with an Illumina NovaSeq 6000. TCRdb took the public reads, trimmed them with fastp at Q25, ran MiXCR for clone calling and kept in-frame beta chains. Each CDR3 protein gets just one entry, which takes the most common genes and DNA from the rows behind it. Within this sample are about 560,000 distinct CDR3 sequences, with around a sixth of them counted one time only. The top ten constitute less than 10% of the sample. The sample comprised PBMCs or a T cell subset sorted from them (not recorded which). All receptors come from an adult woman who had mild COVID-19 (a few samples of this study predate the infection). The sample titles of this study are shuffled in the database, so cell type and time point are left out; the donor was told from shared clones.

This clonotype was seen ten or more times. The chain couples TRBV5-1 to TRBJ2-7, with 7 nucleotides matching TRBD2. The CDR3 runs 16 residues. The germline gives CDR1 SGHRS, CDR2 YFSETQ. With 6 bases clipped from V and 0 bases from J, the junction kept 12 bases outside the gene matches. The chain's CDR3 is CASTYTAGSPSYEQYF. The DNA for the CDR3 is TGCGCCAGCACCTATACAGCGGGAAGCCCCTCCTACGAGCAGTACTTC.

CDR3 region: CASSGMGLASSYNEQFF. In nucleotides, the CDR3 is TGCGCCAGCAGCGGTATGGGACTCGCTAGCTCCTACAATGAGCAGTTCTTC. This chain links TRBV5-1 with TRBJ2-1; possibly TRBD2 for D (6 bases). CDR1 is SGHRS and CDR2 is YFSETQ in the germline V gene. The CDR3 is made up of 17 amino acids. V was clipped by 4 bases and J by 0 bases, with 17 bases between them.

The chain employs TRBV27 and TRBJ2-7; possibly TRBD1 for D (6 bases). The V gene's germline CDR1 is MNHEY and CDR2 SMNVEV (reference sequence). Trimming shortened V by 5 bases and J by 0 bases, and 17 bases separated the two germline ends. This CDR3 comprises 16 residues. CDR3 amino acids: CASSRGQSYSSYEQYF. The CDR3 DNA is TGTGCCAGCAGTAGAGGACAGTCCTACAGCTCCTACGAGCAGTACTTC.

The V gene is TRBV10-3, the J gene TRBJ1-6; TRBD1 matches 11 bases. The CDR3 spans 13 residues. V lost 9 bases to trimming and J lost 8 bases; unmatched junction nucleotides: 3. Germline CDR1 and CDR2: ENHRY and SYGVKD. CDR3 residues: CAIGQGADSPLHF. The CDR3 region has the DNA TGTGCCATAGGACAGGGGGCGGATTCACCCCTCCACTTT.

The table lists this clonotype with a few counts. The chain joins TRBV4-1 to TRBJ1-1; the D is unclear. CDR1 and CDR2 (germline): MGHRA, YSYEKL. V was shortened by 5 bases and J by 0 bases, with 10 bases between the two germline ends. The CDR3 contains 14 residues. The CDR3 loop is CASSATRMNTEAFF. As DNA, the CDR3 is TGCGCCAGCAGCGCGACACGGATGAACACTGAAGCTTTCTTT.

This clonotype was observed a few times. The gene calls are TRBV7-8 and TRBJ2-5; 9 nucleotides match TRBD1. Germline V gene sequence: CDR1 SGHVS, CDR2 FQNEAQ. With V trimmed by 5 bases and J by 5 bases, 12 bases remained unmatched. The CDR3 has 16 amino acids. The CDR3 protein is CASSPRTGERRETQYF. DNA of the CDR3: TGTGCCAGCAGCCCCCGGACAGGGGAGCGCCGGGAGACCCAGTACTTC. The full variable domain, its missing parts supplied by reference TRBV7-8 and TRBJ2-5, is GAGVSQSPRYKVAKRGQDVALRCDPISGHVSLFWYQQALGQGPEFLTYFQNEAQLDKSGLPSDRFFAERPEGSVSTLKIQRTQQEDSAVYLCASSPRTGERRETQYFGPGTRLLVL.

In its sample, this clonotype was seen a few times. The J gene is TRBJ2-3, the V gene TRBV5-5, with D uncertain. This CDR3 comprises 14 residues. Germline assignment: CDR1 SGHKS and CDR2 YYEKEE (reference sequence). Trimming removed 4 bases at V and 2 bases at J, with 11 bases between. In DNA form, the CDR3 reads TGTGCCAGCAGCCCGACGGAATTCACAGATACGCAGTATTTT. This encodes CASSPTEFTDTQYF.